Listed here is a single T cell receptor (beta chain). Its antigen is still unknown. Each subset's genomic DNA was split evenly across several immunoSEQ plates. The method was immunoSEQ multiplex PCR; TCRdb's version includes in-frame clones alone and lacks a portion of them. Among almost 750,000 clones listed, over 60% were seen once. The entry originates in a study of shared clonotypes between healthy human individuals. For the study at large: CD8 memory received one plate per donor, CD8 naive two, CD4 memory three and CD4 naive three.

Study results and limitations: Roughly 5% of naive CD4 clonotypes were shared across four donors. Clonotype sharing among donors was thought likely to change with sequencing depth.

The clonotype comes from a woman aged 25 to 39 in good health. The sample taken for sequencing was memory CD4+ T cells sorted from blood. The sample's subset: CD45RA-negative fraction.

CDR3 sequence reads: CASRTPRGDSRKTQYF. The CDR3, as DNA: TGTGCCAGCAGGACCCCGAGGGGAGATTCTAGAAAGACCCAGTACTTC. This chain joins TRBV7-9 and TRBJ2-5; tentatively, D is TRBD1 or TRBD2 (5 bases each). The CDR3 extends over 16 amino acids. V was pared by 6 bases and J by 6 bases, with 23 bases between. Per the germline V gene, CDR1 is SEHNR and CDR2 is FQNEAQ (reference sequence).